Ten or more counts support the clone carrying this T cell receptor beta chain. The sample comes from a study of blood T cells in healthy people across ages. Whole-study context: The template switching approach captured approximately one barcoded beta molecule for every two T cells.

The CDR3 is 15 residues long. With 1 base clipped from V and 5 bases from J, the junction kept 5 bases outside the gene matches. Germline-derived CDR1 and CDR2 are SGDLS and YYNGEE. PCR was performed a second time for roughly 7 to 11 cycles using a sample-barcoded 5' primer and a J-beta primer mix. Each CDR3 protein gets one entry after TCRdb re-called the 5' RACE reads with MiXCR. The sample holds around 1,800,000 distinct CDR3 sequences, about 39% seen once. The TCR sequence derives from a human donor in good health. The chain has TRBV9 and TRBJ2-3; 9 positions agree with TRBD2. Sequencing was done on a sample of blood. The CDR3 sequence is CASSVWRGGGDTQYF. In DNA form, the CDR3 reads TGTGCCAGCAGCGTATGGCGGGGGGGTGGAGATACGCAGTATTTT.